This T cell receptor beta chain was found in a study of PD-L1 blockade in urothelial cancer (dated by TCRdb to the late 2010s). About the investigation overall: Therapy was started around 2014 for all patients, and atezolizumab 1,200 mg was administered intravenously every 3 weeks. About 90% of the 29 patients were identified as males with urothelial cancer of bladder origin, and a prior smoking history was reported by 18 of 29 patients. An ECOG performance status of 0 or 1 was recorded for the patients, and 0 to 3 prior chemotherapy regimens had been received by the patients. Blood samples were analyzed at 3 weeks after treatment start (second dose) and at 6 weeks after treatment start. Blood samples gave median yields of about 150,000 T cells and 82,636 unique TCRs, along with a median clonality of 0.080. Somatic, immune and clinical correlates of response to PD-L1 blockade with atezolizumab in urothelial cancer were the focus of an exploratory multi-omic analysis. TCR sequencing covered pretreatment tumor samples and matched, serially collected peripheral blood taken before and after atezolizumab treatment. Progression-free survival longer than 6 months counted as durable clinical benefit, and TCR features were additionally tested against both progression-free and overall survival. In the same patients, pretreatment tumors underwent whole exome sequencing and RNA sequencing in addition to TCR sequencing. Nine patients achieved durable clinical benefit and 15 to 20 did not. Pretreatment blood TCR-seq was available for twenty-nine patients, at least one posttreatment blood collection was obtained for about 25 patients, and tumor TCR-seq was available for about 25 patients.

The time point label here, explained by the study, means: pretreatment peripheral blood. A total of some 30 patients with locally advanced or metastatic urothelial carcinoma, treated at Memorial Sloan Kettering on a trial protocol, made up the cohort. Peripheral blood mononuclear cells were collected pretreatment and during treatment, at between 1 and 8 total time points per patient. The Qiagen DNeasy Blood extraction kit was used to purify genomic DNA from total PBMCs and from tumor samples. PBMCs were collected pretreatment and during treatment, and were isolated and stored as previously described. Unmatched junction bases come to 10, with V trimmed by 4 bases and J by 5 bases. Reading the germline V gene gives CDR1 SNHLY and CDR2 FYNNEI. Inclusive of the bounding cysteine and phenylalanine, the CDR3 is 16 residues long. CDR3 DNA only is kept here, 48 bases in frame from base 1. General findings and caveats noted by the study authors: Because the sample size was small (n of about 29) and many exploratory analyses were performed, the results are intended to be hypothesis-generating. Improved progression-free and overall survival was associated with having pretreatment peripheral blood TCR clonality below the median. Patients with durable benefit showed greater expansion of tumor-associated TCR clones in peripheral blood 3 weeks after starting treatment (n ≈ 21, p = 0.022).

Each PCR received spiked-in synthetic TCR analog templates so that absolute template abundance could be estimated from read counts. Using the immunoSEQ assay, TCRbeta CDR3 regions were amplified from genomic DNA with bias-controlled V and J gene primers. Sequencing of rearranged TCRbeta segments was performed at approximately 20X coverage. Regarding the original processing steps: Sequencing errors were corrected by clustering and CDR3s were annotated against IMGT to assign V, D and J genes. Only productive TCRbeta rearrangements were used in downstream analyses, excluding out-of-frame or stop-codon sequences. To compute clonality, Shannon entropy was normalized by the log of the number of unique productive sequences and then subtracted from one. Clones differing between time points or between blood and tumor were identified by Fisher's exact test with Benjamini-Hochberg correction at adjusted p below 0.01. TCRdb stores this immuneACCESS table with in-frame sequences only. Part of the clones is absent; in the studies checked, under half of the shortfall reflects unresolved V genes, and no reason is known for the rest. D and trimming were read from the DNA, whereas the V and J calls and clone size are those reported in that table. In all, the sample holds roughly 53,000 clones, and around 88% of those were seen once. Approximately 15% of the sample rests with the top ten.

This clone was seen just once. Which antigen it targets is not known. Per-base quality was not reported, and no clone a single base away is much larger than it. The receptor comes from a woman aged 60-75 years with urothelial cancer. The material sequenced was PBMCs, taken around atezolizumab (anti-PD-L1) treatment. This chain joins TRBV2 to TRBJ1-5, and TRBD1 aligns with 8 junction nucleotides. The DNA sequence is TGTGCCAGCAGTGGGTTTACCCAGGGGGCAGATCAGCCCCAGCATTTT. Its amino acids are CASSGFTQGADQPQHF.